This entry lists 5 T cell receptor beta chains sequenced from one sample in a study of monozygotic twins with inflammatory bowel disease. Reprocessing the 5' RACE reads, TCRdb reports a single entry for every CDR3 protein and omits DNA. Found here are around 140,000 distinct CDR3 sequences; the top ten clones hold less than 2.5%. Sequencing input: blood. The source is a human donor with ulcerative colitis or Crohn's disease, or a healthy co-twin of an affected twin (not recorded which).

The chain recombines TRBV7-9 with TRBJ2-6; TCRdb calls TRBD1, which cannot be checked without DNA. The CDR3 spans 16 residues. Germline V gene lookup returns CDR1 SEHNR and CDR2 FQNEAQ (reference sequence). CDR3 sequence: CASLPRGYSGANVLTF. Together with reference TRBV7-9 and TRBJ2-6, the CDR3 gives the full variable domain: DTGVSQNPRHKITKRGQNVTFRCDPISEHNRLYWYRQTLGQGPEFLTYFQNEAQLEKSRLLSDRFSAERPKGSFSTLEIQRTEQGDSAMYLCASLPRGYSGANVLTFGAGSRLTVL.

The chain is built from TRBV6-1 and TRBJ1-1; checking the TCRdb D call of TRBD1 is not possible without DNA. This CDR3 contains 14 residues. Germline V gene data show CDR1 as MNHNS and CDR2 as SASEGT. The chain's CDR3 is CASPKPPRNTEAFF.

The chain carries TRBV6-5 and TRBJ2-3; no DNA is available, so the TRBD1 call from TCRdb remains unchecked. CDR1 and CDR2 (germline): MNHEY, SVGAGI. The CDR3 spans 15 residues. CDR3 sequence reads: CASSFTGTGTDTQYF.

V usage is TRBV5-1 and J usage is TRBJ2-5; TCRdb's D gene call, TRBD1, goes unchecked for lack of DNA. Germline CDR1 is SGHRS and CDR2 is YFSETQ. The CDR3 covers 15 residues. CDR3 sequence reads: CASSGQATTQETQYF. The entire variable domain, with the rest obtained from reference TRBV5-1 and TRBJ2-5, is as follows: KAGVTQTPRYLIKTRGQQVTLSCSPISGHRSVSWYQQTPGQGLQFLFEYFSETQRNKGNFPGRFSGRQFSNSRSEMNVSTLELGDSALYLCASSGQATTQETQYFGPGTRLLVL.

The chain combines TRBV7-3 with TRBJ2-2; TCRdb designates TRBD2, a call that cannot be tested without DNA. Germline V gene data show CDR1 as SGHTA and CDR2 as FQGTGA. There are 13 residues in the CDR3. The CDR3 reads CASSQRESGELFF.